The 7 T cell receptor beta chains presented below share a single source sample, sequenced in a study of neurological immune-mediated disorders. TCRdb reprocessed the 5' RACE reads with MiXCR, giving one entry per CDR3 protein. The data hold fewer than 75,000 distinct CDR3 sequences, with 4.5% to 5.5% observed a single time. Sequencing used PBMCs. The receptors here all came from a man between 25 and 39 years old with multiple sclerosis.

This clonotype was seen repeatedly, ten times or more. The chain joins TRBV7-9 to TRBJ1-2, with no clear D. The CDR3 extends over 14 amino acids. Germline V gene data show CDR1 as SEHNR and CDR2 as FQNEAQ (reference sequence). V dropped 5 bases and J dropped 1 base, with 11 bases sitting between them. Here the CDR3 DNA reads TGTGCCAGCAGCCTCCCGGGGAATAACTATGGCTACACCTTC. Its translation: CASSLPGNNYGYTF.

Ten or more counts support this clonotype. The chain has TRBV20-1 and TRBJ1-4, with D possibly being TRBD1 (5 bases). The germline V gene encodes CDR1 DFQATT and CDR2 SNEGSKA (reference sequence). The CDR3 has 14 residues. Trimming cost V 5 bases and J 6 bases, with 16 bases left between them. The CDR3 spells CSAADGTSYEKLFF. The CDR3 DNA reads as TGCAGTGCTGCCGATGGGACCTCCTATGAAAAACTGTTTTTT.

This chain links TRBV7-2 with TRBJ2-7; unclear D gene. The germline CDR1 and CDR2 sequences are SGHTA and FQGNSA. This CDR3 region has 16 residues. V was cut by 1 base and J by 2 bases, with 15 bases left in between. CDR3 nucleotides: TGTGCCAGCAGCTTAGACTCTGGGGTTCCCACCTACGAGCAGTACTTC. Translation gives CASSLDSGVPTYEQYF.

Only a few counts were recorded for this clonotype. The gene calls are TRBV30 and TRBJ2-5; tentatively, D is TRBD1 (6 bases). V was pared by 3 bases and J by 2 bases, with 13 bases between. CDR1 and CDR2 (germline): GTSNPN, SVGIG (reference sequence). CDR3 length: 14 amino acids. The CDR3 DNA reads as TGTGCCTGGAGAAAAGGGGGACATCAAGAGACCCAGTACTTC. Residues: CAWRKGGHQETQYF.

On this clonotype: It may be a read error: a sequence one base away is much more abundant. The V gene is TRBV5-1, the J gene TRBJ2-3, with D possibly being TRBD1 (6 bases). V lost 3 bases and J 5 bases, leaving 25 bases between the germline ends. Germline V gives CDR1 SGHRS, CDR2 YFSETQ. This CDR3 spans 18 amino acids. The CDR3 is CASSSKFADSPIGDTQYF. CDR3 coding DNA: TGCGCCAGCAGCTCGAAATTTGCGGACAGCCCTATTGGAGATACGCAGTATTTT.

This clonotype occurred many times. CDR3 in amino acids: CASRLERTYEQYF. The CDR3 DNA reads as TGCGCCAGCCGCCTCGAGAGGACCTACGAGCAGTACTTC. The rearrangement joins TRBV5-1 to TRBJ2-7; the D is unclear. The CDR3 runs 13 residues. The germline V gene encodes CDR1 SGHRS and CDR2 YFSETQ. The V gene lost 7 bases and the J gene lost 2 bases, with 13 bases spanning the gap.

This clonotype showed up many times. This sequence joins TRBV20-1 and TRBJ1-1, with 9 bases fitting TRBD1. Losses at the gene ends were 8 bases for V and 4 bases for J; bases not matched to a gene: 2. The CDR3 is 11 residues long. Looked up from germline, CDR1 is DFQATT and CDR2 is SNEGSKA (reference sequence). CDR3 region: CSLDRGTEAFF. Here the CDR3 DNA reads TGCAGTCTGGACAGGGGCACTGAAGCTTTCTTT.